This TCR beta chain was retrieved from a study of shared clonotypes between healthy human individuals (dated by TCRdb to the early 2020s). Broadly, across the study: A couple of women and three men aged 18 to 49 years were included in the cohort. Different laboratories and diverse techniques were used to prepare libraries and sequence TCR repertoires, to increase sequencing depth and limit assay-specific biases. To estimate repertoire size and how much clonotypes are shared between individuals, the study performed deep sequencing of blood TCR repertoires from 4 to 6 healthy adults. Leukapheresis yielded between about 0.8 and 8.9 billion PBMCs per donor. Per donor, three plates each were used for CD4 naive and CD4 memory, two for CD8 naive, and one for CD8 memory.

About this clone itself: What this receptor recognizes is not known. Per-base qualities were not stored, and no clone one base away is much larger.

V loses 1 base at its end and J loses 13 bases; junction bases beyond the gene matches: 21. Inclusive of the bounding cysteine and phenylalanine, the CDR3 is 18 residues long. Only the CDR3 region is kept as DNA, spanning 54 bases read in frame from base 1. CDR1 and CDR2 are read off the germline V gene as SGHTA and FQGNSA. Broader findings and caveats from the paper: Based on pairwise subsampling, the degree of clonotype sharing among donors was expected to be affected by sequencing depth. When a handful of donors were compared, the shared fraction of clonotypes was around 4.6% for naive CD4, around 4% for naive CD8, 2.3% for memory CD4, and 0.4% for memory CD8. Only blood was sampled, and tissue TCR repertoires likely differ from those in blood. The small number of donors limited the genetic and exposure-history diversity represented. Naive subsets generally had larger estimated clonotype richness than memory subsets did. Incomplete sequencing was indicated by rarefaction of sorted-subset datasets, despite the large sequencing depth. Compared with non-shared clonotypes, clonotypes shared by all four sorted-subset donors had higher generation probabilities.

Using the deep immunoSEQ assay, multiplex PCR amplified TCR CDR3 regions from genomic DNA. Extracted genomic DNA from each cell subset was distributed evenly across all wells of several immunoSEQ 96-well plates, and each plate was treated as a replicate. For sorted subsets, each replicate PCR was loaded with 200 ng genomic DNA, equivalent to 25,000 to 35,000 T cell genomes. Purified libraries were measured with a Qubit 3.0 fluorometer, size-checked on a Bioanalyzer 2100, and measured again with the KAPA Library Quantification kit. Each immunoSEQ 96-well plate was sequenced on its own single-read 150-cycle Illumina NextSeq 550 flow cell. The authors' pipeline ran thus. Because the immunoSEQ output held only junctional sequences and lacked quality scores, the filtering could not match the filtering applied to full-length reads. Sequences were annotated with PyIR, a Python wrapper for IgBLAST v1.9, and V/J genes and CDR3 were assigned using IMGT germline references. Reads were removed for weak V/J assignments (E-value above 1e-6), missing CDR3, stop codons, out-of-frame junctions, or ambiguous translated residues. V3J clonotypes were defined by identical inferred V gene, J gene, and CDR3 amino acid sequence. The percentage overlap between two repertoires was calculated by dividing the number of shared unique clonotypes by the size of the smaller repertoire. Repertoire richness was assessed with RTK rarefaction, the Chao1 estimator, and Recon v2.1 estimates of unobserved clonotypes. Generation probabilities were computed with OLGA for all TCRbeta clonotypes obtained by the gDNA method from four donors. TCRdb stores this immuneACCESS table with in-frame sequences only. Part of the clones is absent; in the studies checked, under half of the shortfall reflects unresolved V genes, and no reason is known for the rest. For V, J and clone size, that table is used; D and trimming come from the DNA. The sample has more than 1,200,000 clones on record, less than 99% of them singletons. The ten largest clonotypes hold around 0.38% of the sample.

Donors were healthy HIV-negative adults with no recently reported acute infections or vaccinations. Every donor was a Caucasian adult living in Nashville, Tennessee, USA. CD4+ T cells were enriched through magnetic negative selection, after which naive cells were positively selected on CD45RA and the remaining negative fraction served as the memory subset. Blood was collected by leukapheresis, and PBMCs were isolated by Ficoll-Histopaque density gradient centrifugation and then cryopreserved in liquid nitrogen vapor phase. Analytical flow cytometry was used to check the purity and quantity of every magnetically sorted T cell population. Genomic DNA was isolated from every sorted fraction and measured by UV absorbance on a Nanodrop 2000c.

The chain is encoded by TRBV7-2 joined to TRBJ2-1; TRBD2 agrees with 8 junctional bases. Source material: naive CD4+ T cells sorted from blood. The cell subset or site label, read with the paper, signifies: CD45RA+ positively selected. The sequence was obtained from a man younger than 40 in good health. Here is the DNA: TGTGCCAGCAGCTTAGTTATCGGGACTAGTGTCCGGGAGCCCCGCCAGTTCTTC. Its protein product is CASSLVIGTSVREPRQFF.